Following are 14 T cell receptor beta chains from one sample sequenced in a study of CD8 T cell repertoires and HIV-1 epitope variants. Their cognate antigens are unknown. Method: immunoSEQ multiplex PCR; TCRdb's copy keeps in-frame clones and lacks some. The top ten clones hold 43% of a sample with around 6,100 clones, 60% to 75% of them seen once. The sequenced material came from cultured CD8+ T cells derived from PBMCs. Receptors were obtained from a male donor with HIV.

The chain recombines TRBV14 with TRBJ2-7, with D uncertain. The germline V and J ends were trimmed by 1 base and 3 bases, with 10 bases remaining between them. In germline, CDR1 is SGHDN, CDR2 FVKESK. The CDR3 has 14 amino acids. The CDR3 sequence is CASSQVEEIYEQYF. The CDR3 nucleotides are TGTGCCAGCAGCCAAGTAGAGGAGATCTACGAGCAGTACTTC.

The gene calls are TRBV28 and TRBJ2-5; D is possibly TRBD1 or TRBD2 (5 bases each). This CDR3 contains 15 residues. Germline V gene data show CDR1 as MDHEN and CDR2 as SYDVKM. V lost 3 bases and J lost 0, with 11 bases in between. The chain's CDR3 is CASSFGTDYQETQYF. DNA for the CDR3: TGTGCCAGCAGTTTCGGGACGGACTACCAAGAGACCCAGTACTTC.

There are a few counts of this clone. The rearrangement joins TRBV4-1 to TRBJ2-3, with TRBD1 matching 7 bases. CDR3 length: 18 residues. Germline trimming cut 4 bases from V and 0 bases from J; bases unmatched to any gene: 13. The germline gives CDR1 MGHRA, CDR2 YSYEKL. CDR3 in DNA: TGCGCCAGCAGCCCGGGGACAGATCCGAAACCTAGCACAGATACGCAGTATTTT. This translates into CASSPGTDPKPSTDTQYF.

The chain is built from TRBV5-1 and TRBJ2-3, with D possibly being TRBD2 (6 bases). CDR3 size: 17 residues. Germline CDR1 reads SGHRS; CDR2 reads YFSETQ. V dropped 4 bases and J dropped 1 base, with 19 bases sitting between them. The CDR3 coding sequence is TGCGCCAGCAGCCCGACCCCCTCTAGCGACGGCACAGATACGCAGTATTTT. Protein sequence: CASSPTPSSDGTDTQYF.

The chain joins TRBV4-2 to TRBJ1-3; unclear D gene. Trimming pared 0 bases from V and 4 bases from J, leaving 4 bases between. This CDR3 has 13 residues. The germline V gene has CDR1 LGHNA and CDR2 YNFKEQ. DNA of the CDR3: TGTGCCAGCAGCCAAGATGGCGGAAACACCATATATTTT. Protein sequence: CASSQDGGNTIYF.

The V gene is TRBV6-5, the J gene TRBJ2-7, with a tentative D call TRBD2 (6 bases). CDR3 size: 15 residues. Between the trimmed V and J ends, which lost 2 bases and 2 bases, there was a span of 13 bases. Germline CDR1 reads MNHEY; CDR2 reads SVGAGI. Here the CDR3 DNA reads TGTGCCAGCAGTTACGGGACTCAAAAAGCCTACGAGCAGTACTTC. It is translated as CASSYGTQKAYEQYF.

CDR3: CASSLRAGEQYF. CDR3 sequence (DNA): TGTGCCAGCAGCTTACGAGCGGGCGAGCAGTACTTC. The V gene is TRBV11-1, the J gene TRBJ2-7; tentative D call: TRBD2 (6 bases). CDR3 length: 12 residues. With 2 bases removed from V and 6 bases from J, the gap between germline ends came to 8 bases. Germline CDR1 reads SGHAT; CDR2 reads FQDESV (reference sequence).

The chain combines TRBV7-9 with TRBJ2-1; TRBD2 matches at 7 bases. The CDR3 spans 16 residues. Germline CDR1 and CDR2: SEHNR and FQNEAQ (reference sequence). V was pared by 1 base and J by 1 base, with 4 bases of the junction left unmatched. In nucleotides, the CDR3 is TGTGCCAGCAGCTTAGAGGGCGGGAGATCCTACAATGAGCAGTTCTTC. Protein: CASSLEGGRSYNEQFF.

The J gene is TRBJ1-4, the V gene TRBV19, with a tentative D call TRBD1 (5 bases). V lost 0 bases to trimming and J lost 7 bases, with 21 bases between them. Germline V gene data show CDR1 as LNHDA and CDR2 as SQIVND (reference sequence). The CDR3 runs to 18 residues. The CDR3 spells CASSIEGEVRRRTEKLFF. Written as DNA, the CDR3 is TGTGCCAGTAGTATAGAGGGGGAAGTCAGACGACGTACTGAAAAACTGTTTTTT.

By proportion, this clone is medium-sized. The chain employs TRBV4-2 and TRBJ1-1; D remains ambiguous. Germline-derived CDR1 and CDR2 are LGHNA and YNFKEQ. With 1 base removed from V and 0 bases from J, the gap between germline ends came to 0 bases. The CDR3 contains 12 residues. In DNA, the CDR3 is TGTGCCAGCAGCCAAGTGAACACTGAAGCTTTCTTT. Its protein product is CASSQVNTEAFF.

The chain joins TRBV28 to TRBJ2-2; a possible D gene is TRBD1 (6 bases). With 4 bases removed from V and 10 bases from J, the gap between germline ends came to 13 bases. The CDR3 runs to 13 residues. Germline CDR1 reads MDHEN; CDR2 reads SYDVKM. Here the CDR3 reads CASSSLQGKELFF. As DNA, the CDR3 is TGTGCCAGCAGTTCCCTACAGGGAAAGGAGCTGTTTTTT.

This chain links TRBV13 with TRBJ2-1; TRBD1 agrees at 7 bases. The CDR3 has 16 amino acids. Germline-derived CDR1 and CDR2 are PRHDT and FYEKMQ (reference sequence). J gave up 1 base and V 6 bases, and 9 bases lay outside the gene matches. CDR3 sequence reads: CASSLSQGISYNEQFF. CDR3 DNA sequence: TGTGCCAGCAGTTTATCACAGGGGATATCCTACAATGAGCAGTTCTTC. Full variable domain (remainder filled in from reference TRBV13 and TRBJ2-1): AAGVIQSPRHLIKEKRETATLKCYPIPRHDTVYWYQQGPGQDPQFLISFYEKMQSDKGSIPDRFSAQQFSDYHSELNMSSLELGDSALYFCASSLSQGISYNEQFFGPGTRLTVL.

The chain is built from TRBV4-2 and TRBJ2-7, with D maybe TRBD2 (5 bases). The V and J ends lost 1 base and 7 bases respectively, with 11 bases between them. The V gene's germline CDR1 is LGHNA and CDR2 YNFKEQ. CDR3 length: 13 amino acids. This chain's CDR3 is CASSQVLGGEQYF. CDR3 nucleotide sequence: TGTGCCAGCAGCCAAGTTCTAGGAGGAGAGCAGTACTTC.

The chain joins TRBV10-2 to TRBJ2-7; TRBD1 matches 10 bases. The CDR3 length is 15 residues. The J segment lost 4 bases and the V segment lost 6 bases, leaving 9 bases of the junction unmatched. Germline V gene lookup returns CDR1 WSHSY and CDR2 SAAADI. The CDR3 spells CASSTGTGEIYEQYF. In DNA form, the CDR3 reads TGCGCCAGCAGCACCGGGACAGGGGAAATATACGAGCAGTACTTC.